These T cell receptor beta chains were read from a single sample in a study of T cell responses to AZD1222 COVID-19 vaccine. Repertoires were generated with immunoSEQ multiplex PCR, while TCRdb's copy carries only in-frame clones and drops some. The repertoire has some 130,000 clones, under 90% of them found once; the top ten carry approximately 20%. The source was peripheral blood, collected on day 0 of AZD1222 vaccination. The receptors were gathered from an adult in good health. CDR3s include the opening cysteine and the closing phenylalanine or tryptophan. A D gene is named only where the DNA matches it firmly.

D	V	length	CDR3
NA	TRBV30	13	CAHQTAGRNTIYF
NA	TRBV6-1	16	CASSGSFGRLNTEAFF
NA	TRBV10-2	13	CASQDITQNEQFF
TRBD1	TRBV6-5	12	CASSSNRGGYTF
TRBD1	TRBV27	17	CASSPDRAPLSGQPQHF
NA	TRBV10-3	13	CAIIEENTGELFF
NA	TRBV5-1	13	CASSLFGSGWYTF
NA	TRBV4-3	15	CASSPLEGGGYGYTF
NA	TRBV21-1	20	CASAFVRDRGPSPPIYEQYF
NA	TRBV3-1/TRBV3-2	13	CASSPLGLEVKYF
NA	TRBV9	14	CASSVELGGYGYTF
TRBD1	TRBV19	14	CASSLDRGPYGYTF
TRBD2	TRBV9	15	CASSVIAGAADTQYF
NA	TRBV7-9	14	CASSWSGGVDGYTF
TRBD1	TRBV29-1	14	CSVASAGTGAEQYF
NA	TRBV7-8	16	CASSFTPFLSGYEQYF
TRBD2	TRBV13	15	CASSLEGGGANEQFF
NA	TRBV28	16	CASSLLVGQRNTEAFF
NA	TRBV27	14	CASSYSRLSSPLHF
NA	TRBV5-1	15	CASSSVRGGTGELFF
TRBD1	TRBV5-1	17	CASSWDSPRPYTGELFF
NA	TRBV19	13	CASTSRGRGEQFF
NA	TRBV19	13	CASSMDSEEPQHF